This TCR beta chain was sequenced for a study of T cells after somatic rescue of genetic block. V was clipped by 8 bases and J by 4 bases, with 8 bases between them. There are 11 residues in the CDR3. Looked up from germline, CDR1 is MDHEN and CDR2 is SYDVKM. The repertoire was sequenced with immunoSEQ multiplex PCR; TCRdb's copy has only in-frame clones and lacks some. The table includes tens of thousands of clones, roughly 91% detected once. This sequence joins TRBV28 and TRBJ1-2; D gene unclear. This TCR derives from a young man. What was sequenced was peripheral blood mononuclear cells (PBMCs). The CDR3 sequence: CASSTIYGYTF. The CDR3 DNA is TGTGCCAGCTCTACGATCTATGGCTACACCTTC.